The rows below give T cell receptor beta chains drawn from one sample of a study of blood T cell repertoires in COVID-19. Some clones are missing from TCRdb's copy, which holds only in-frame ones; the method was immunoSEQ multiplex PCR. The sample holds a few hundred thousand clones, about 80% seen once. Sample: PBMCs or T cells enriched from blood (not recorded which). The source is a man aged 40-49 years who had recovered from COVID-19. Each CDR3 is given with its conserved first and last residue. A D gene is named only where the DNA matches it firmly. Only part of the rows carry a size: once, few, many, or a class if the clone is expanded.

>TRBD1|NA|TRBJ2-7|16|TRBV27
TGTGCCAGCAGGTCCCCATCGGGGACAGGGGAACACGAGCAGTACTTC
CASRSPSGTGEHEQYF
>NA|NA|TRBJ2-1|13|TRBV28
TGTGCCAGCAGTTTACCGGGGATCATTGAGCAGTTCTTC
CASSLPGIIEQFF
>TRBD1|NA|TRBJ1-2|15|TRBV7-2
TGTGCCAGCAGCTTACTAGGACAGGCATCTTCAATCCACACCTTC
CASSLLGQASSIHTF
>TRBD1|NA|TRBJ1-4|13|TRBV19
TGTGCCAGCCTCGACAGGGCGACGGGGAAACTGTTTTTT
CASLDRATGKLFF
>NA|NA|TRBJ2-2|12|TRBV3-1/TRBV3-2
TGTGCCAGCAGCCCCGACAGCGGGGAGCTGTTTTTT
CASSPDSGELFF
>TRBD1|NA|TRBJ2-1|13|TRBV29-1
TGCAGCGTTGGGGACAGGGTGAACAATGAGCAGTTCTTC
CSVGDRVNNEQFF
>NA|few|TRBJ1-6|16|TRBV27
TGTGCCAGCAGAGTAGTACAGGGAGAGTGGAATTCACCCCTCCACTTT
CASRVVQGEWNSPLHF
>NA|few|TRBJ1-1|11|TRBV19
TGTGCCAGCAGTCCGGGGTATGAAGCTTTCTTT
CASSPGYEAFF
>NA|NA|TRBJ1-3|15|TRBV15
TGTGCCACCAGCAGAGGCGGTGCTCAGGGAAACACCATATATTTT
CATSRGGAQGNTIYF
>NA|NA|TRBJ2-1|13|TRBV9
TGTGCCAGCAGCGTAGATATTTACAATGAGCAGTTCTTC
CASSVDIYNEQFF
>TRBD2|NA|TRBJ2-1|14|TRBV7-2
TGTGCCAGCAGCCGGGAGGTGGCCTACAATGAGCAGTTCTTC
CASSREVAYNEQFF
>TRBD1|NA|TRBJ1-2|15|TRBV28
TGTGCCAGCAGTTGGCCGGGACAGATAAACTATGGCTACACCTTC
CASSWPGQINYGYTF
>TRBD1|NA|TRBJ1-5|15|TRBV9
TGTGCCAGCAGCGCGACAGGGTCAATGGCTCAGCCCCAGCATTTT
CASSATGSMAQPQHF
>NA|NA|TRBJ2-3|14|TRBV5-1
TGCGCCAGCAGCTCCCCTAGCTTCCCAGATACGCAGTATTTT
CASSSPSFPDTQYF
>NA|NA|TRBJ2-3|18|TRBV4-1
TGCGCCAGCACCCAAAGGGGGATGACAGCTACTAGCACAGATACGCAGTATTTT
CASTQRGMTATSTDTQYF
>TRBD1|NA|TRBJ2-6|16|TRBV7-2
TGTGCCAGCAGCCGGGACAGCCGTCCTGGGGCCAACGTCCTGACTTTC
CASSRDSRPGANVLTF
>NA|NA|TRBJ1-4|18|TRBV28
TGTGCCAGCAGTTTATTGGAACGAGGTGGAGTTTACAATGAAAAACTGTTTTTT
CASSLLERGGVYNEKLFF
>NA|NA|TRBJ2-5|15|TRBV7-2
TGTGCCAGCAGCTCAAACCGCGGCCGCGAAGAGACCCAGTACTTC
CASSSNRGREETQYF
>NA|NA|TRBJ2-2|14|TRBV11-2
TGTGCCAGCAGCGTTTGGAGCGGCACCGGGGAGCTGTTTTTT
CASSVWSGTGELFF
>NA|NA|TRBJ1-2|20|TRBV4-1
TGCGCCAGCAGCCCACATCGATCGACAGGCCGGGGAGGGGAAGGGTTAGGCTACACCTTC
CASSPHRSTGRGGEGLGYTF
>NA|NA|TRBJ1-1|14|TRBV19
TGTGCCAGTAGTATGTCAGCAGGGGCGGGTGAAGCTTTCTTT
CASSMSAGAGEAFF
>NA|NA|TRBJ1-4|14|TRBV27
TGTGCCAGCACCAGGACAGCAACTAATGAAAAACTGTTTTTT
CASTRTATNEKLFF
>NA|NA|TRBJ1-2|14|TRBV6-5
TGTGCCAGCAGTTATTCGGACAGAAGCTATGGCTACACCTTC
CASSYSDRSYGYTF
>TRBD1|NA|TRBJ1-5|14|TRBV19
TGTGCCAGTAGTCCGACAGGGGGCGGACAGCCCCAGCATTTT
CASSPTGGGQPQHF
>TRBD2|NA|TRBJ2-5|17|TRBV4-1
TGCGCCAGCAGCCAAAGTTCCGGAGCGGGGAGACCAGAGACCCAGTACTTC
CASSQSSGAGRPETQYF
>NA|NA|TRBJ2-5|14|TRBV9
TGTGCCAGCAGCTCCAGACAGGTCCAAGGGACCCAGTACTTC
CASSSRQVQGTQYF
>TRBD1|NA|TRBJ2-7|14|TRBV2
TGTGCCAGCAGGTTCAGGGGGAGCTCCTACGAGCAGTACTTC
CASRFRGSSYEQYF
>NA|NA|TRBJ2-7|14|TRBV6-1
TGTGCCAGCAGTGAAGCGCCCGGTTCCTACGAGCAGTACTTC
CASSEAPGSYEQYF
>TRBD1|NA|TRBJ1-1|13|TRBV5-5
TGTGCCAGCAGCAGGGGACAGGACGCTGAAGCTTTCTTT
CASSRGQDAEAFF
>TRBD2|NA|TRBJ2-7|16|TRBV5-1
TGCGCCAGCAGCTTGAGGGTCGGGGGGAGCTCCTACGAGCAGTACTTC
CASSLRVGGSSYEQYF
>NA|NA|TRBJ2-2|14|TRBV14
TGTGCCAGCAGCCCGCTAGAGAACACCGGGGAGCTGTTTTTT
CASSPLENTGELFF
>NA|NA|TRBJ1-1|13|TRBV19
TGTGCCAGTAGTACGGGGGTGAACACTGAAGCTTTCTTT
CASSTGVNTEAFF
>NA|NA|TRBJ1-2|12|TRBV5-1
TGCGCCAGTGGCTGGGGGGACTATGGCTACACCTTC
CASGWGDYGYTF
>TRBD2|NA|TRBJ2-7|16|TRBV20-1
TGCAGTGCTAGTAATTTGGGTCGGCGGGAGAGGAGCGAGCAGTACTTC
CSASNLGRRERSEQYF
>TRBD2|NA|TRBJ2-3|14|TRBV11-3
TGTGCCAGCAGCCACAGCGGGACCTCAGATACGCAGTATTTT
CASSHSGTSDTQYF
>TRBD1|NA|TRBJ2-5|15|TRBV15
TGTGCCACCAGCAGTAGTAACAGGGGGCGAGAGACCCAGTACTTC
CATSSSNRGRETQYF
>NA|NA|TRBJ2-1|12|TRBV11-2
TGTGCCAGCAGCCGACGGGAGAGTGAGCAGTTCTTC
CASSRRESEQFF
>TRBD1|NA|TRBJ1-3|14|TRBV5-4
TGTGCCAGCAGCCAGGGACAGACTGGAAACACCATATATTTT
CASSQGQTGNTIYF
>NA|NA|TRBJ1-6|13|TRBV30
TGTGCCTGGGAAAGGGACAATGGTTCACCCCTCCACTTT
CAWERDNGSPLHF
>TRBD2|NA|TRBJ2-1|13|TRBV9
TGTGCCAGCAGCGTAGCGGGGGGAAATGAGCAGTTCTTC
CASSVAGGNEQFF
>TRBD2|NA|TRBJ2-5|13|TRBV5-1
TGCGCCACCAGCGGGGGGGCGACTGAGACCCAGTACTTC
CATSGGATETQYF
>NA|NA|TRBJ1-1|14|TRBV5-1
TGCGCCAGCAGGTGGGACATTATGAACACTGAAGCTTTCTTT
CASRWDIMNTEAFF
>TRBD1|NA|TRBJ1-5|15|TRBV7-8
TGTGCCAGCAGCTTCCGGGACAGGGTTAATCAGCCCCAGCATTTT
CASSFRDRVNQPQHF
>TRBD2|NA|TRBJ2-3|15|TRBV2
TGTGCCAGCAGTGACCAACAGCGGGGTGGGGATACGCAGTATTTT
CASSDQQRGGDTQYF
>TRBD2|NA|TRBJ2-1|16|TRBV5-1
TGCGCCAGCAGCGGACGGACTAGCGGGAGATACAATGAGCAGTTCTTC
CASSGRTSGRYNEQFF
>TRBD1|NA|TRBJ1-1|14|TRBV19
TGTGCCAGTAGTCCCCTTACAGGGGATTTTGAAGCTTTCTTT
CASSPLTGDFEAFF
>NA|NA|TRBJ1-5|13|TRBV2
TGTGCCAGCAGGGAGGGTAGGAGTCAGCCCCAGCATTTT
CASREGRSQPQHF
>TRBD1|NA|TRBJ1-5|14|TRBV6-2/TRBV6-3
TGTGCCAGCAGCCCGGGACAGGGGTTTCAGCCCCAGCATTTT
CASSPGQGFQPQHF
>TRBD2|NA|TRBJ2-7|15|TRBV19
TGTGCCAGTAGTATAGGCGGGGGAAGGGGCTACGAGCAGTACTTC
CASSIGGGRGYEQYF
>TRBD1|NA|TRBJ1-1|16|TRBV5-5
TGTGCCAGCAGCTTGAGGACAGGGGTTTCTCTAGCTGAAGCTTTCTTT
CASSLRTGVSLAEAFF
>NA|NA|TRBJ2-3|12|TRBV7-8
TGTGCCAGCAGCTTCTCGCGAGATACGCAGTATTTT
CASSFSRDTQYF
>TRBD2|NA|TRBJ2-5|14|TRBV5-4
TGTGCCAGCAGCGGCGGGGGGGCCGCAGAGACCCAGTACTTC
CASSGGGAAETQYF
>TRBD1|NA|TRBJ1-2|15|TRBV5-4
TGTGCCAGCAGCTTAGGGGGACAGTCCGTATATGGCTACACCTTC
CASSLGGQSVYGYTF
>NA|NA|TRBJ1-5|15|TRBV19
TGTGCCAGTAGTATCGGCAGGGCTGGCAATCAGCCCCAGCATTTT
CASSIGRAGNQPQHF